This T cell receptor (beta chain) stems from a study of blood T cell repertoires in COVID-19. The CDR3 spans 13 residues. The V and J ends lost 6 bases and 4 bases respectively, with 12 bases between them. Per germline, CDR1 SGHAT and CDR2 FQNNGV. Data came from immunoSEQ multiplex PCR; TCRdb stores just in-frame clones and leaves some out. The table lists about 330,000 clones, approximately 88% of them singletons. Sequencing was carried out using peripheral blood. This sequence originates from a young man who had recovered from COVID-19. V and J are TRBV11-2 and TRBJ1-2; D perhaps matches TRBD1 (6 bases). CDR3 sequence (DNA): TGTGCCAGCAGTCGACAGGACCCCTATGGCTACACCTTC. Its protein is CASSRQDPYGYTF.